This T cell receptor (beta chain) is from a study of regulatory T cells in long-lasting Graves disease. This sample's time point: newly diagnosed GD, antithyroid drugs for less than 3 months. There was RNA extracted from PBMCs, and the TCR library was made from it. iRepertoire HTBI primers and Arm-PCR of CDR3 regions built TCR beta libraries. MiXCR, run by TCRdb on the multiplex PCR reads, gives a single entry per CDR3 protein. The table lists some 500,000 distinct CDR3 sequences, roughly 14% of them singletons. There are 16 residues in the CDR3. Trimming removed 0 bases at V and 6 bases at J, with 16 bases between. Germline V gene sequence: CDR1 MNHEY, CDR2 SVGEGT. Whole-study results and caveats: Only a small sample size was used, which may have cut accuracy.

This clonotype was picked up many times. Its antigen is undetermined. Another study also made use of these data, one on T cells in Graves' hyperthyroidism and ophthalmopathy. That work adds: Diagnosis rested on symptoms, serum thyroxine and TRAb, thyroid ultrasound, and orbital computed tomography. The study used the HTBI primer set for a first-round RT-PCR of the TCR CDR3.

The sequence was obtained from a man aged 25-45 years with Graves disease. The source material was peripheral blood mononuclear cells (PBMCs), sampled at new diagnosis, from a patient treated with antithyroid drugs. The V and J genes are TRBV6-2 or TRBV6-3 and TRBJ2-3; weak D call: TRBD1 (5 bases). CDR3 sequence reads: CASSYSQWGPPDTQYF. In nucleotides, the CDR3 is TGTGCCAGCAGTTACTCCCAGTGGGGCCCCCCCGATACGCAGTATTTT.